This passage covers 16 T cell receptor beta chains from one sample sequenced in a study of blood T cells in healthy people across ages. PCR was performed a second time for about 7 to 11 cycles using a sample-barcoded 5' primer and a J-beta primer mix. MiXCR, run by TCRdb on the 5' RACE reads, gives a single entry per CDR3 protein. Of hundreds of thousands of distinct CDR3 sequences detected, around 50% appear once; the ten largest clones hold roughly 25%. Material for sequencing was blood. The receptors stem from a man between 40 and 49 years old in good health.

A few counts support this clonotype. The rearrangement uses TRBV5-1 and TRBJ2-7, with D perhaps assigned TRBD1 or TRBD2 (6 bases each). The CDR3 length is 13 residues. V lost 4 bases and J 3 bases, leaving 11 bases between the germline ends. CDR1 is SGHRS and CDR2 is YFSETQ in the germline V gene. For the CDR3, the DNA is TGCGCCAGCAGCAGGGGGGACAACTACGAGCAGTACTTC. Protein product: CASSRGDNYEQYF.

The chain uses TRBV9 and TRBJ1-5; weak D call: TRBD1 (5 bases). The CDR3 has 15 residues. Germline CDR1 is SGDLS and CDR2 is YYNGEE. Trimming shortened V by 3 bases and J by 0 bases, and 10 bases separated the two germline ends. The CDR3 DNA sequence: TGTGCCAGCAGCGCGGGACCGATTAGCAATCAGCCCCAGCATTTT. Amino acid sequence: CASSAGPISNQPQHF.

This chain uses TRBV20-1 with TRBJ1-5; no clear D. This CDR3 is 14 amino acids long. Trimming left V 3 bases short and J 7 bases short, with 16 bases between. Germline-derived CDR1 and CDR2 are DFQATT and SNEGSKA (reference sequence). The CDR3 DNA sequence: TGCAGTGCTAGTCGACGGGGAGGAGGGCAGCCCCAGCATTTT. Protein sequence: CSASRRGGGQPQHF.

CDR3 protein: CSARGGGANEKLFF. CDR3 sequence (DNA): TGCAGTGCTAGAGGGGGTGGTGCTAATGAAAAACTGTTTTTT. The chain combines TRBV20-1 with TRBJ1-4; D gene ambiguous. Germline values: CDR1 DFQATT, CDR2 SNEGSKA (reference sequence). V shed 1 base and J shed 3 bases, with 9 bases lying between them. CDR3 size: 14 residues.

This rearrangement joins TRBV3-1 to TRBJ1-2; tentative D call: TRBD1 (6 bases). The CDR3 is 14 amino acids. CDR1 is LGHDT and CDR2 is YNNKEL in the germline V gene (reference sequence). Trimming cost V 4 bases and J 8 bases, with 17 bases left between them. This CDR3 reads CASSRQGKNFGYTF. The CDR3 bases are TGTGCCAGCAGCCGCCAGGGGAAAAATTTCGGCTACACCTTC.

This clonotype has only a few counts. This sequence joins TRBV20-1 and TRBJ1-4, with TRBD1 as a possible D gene (5 bases). The CDR3 totals 14 residues. The germline gives CDR1 DFQATT, CDR2 SNEGSKA (reference sequence). V gave up 0 bases and J gave up 7 bases, with 12 bases separating them. DNA for the CDR3: TGCAGTGCTAGAGAGGGGCTTTTGGGTGAAAAACTGTTTTTT. This encodes CSAREGLLGEKLFF.

Notes on this clonotype: An end of the junction does not agree with germline; a read error may underlie this. The V gene is TRBV10-3, the J gene TRBJ1-5; D is unresolved. Per the germline V gene, CDR1 is ENHRY and CDR2 is SYGVKD. This CDR3 contains 13 residues. The CDR3 here is CASSEEPNQPQHF. The DNA for the CDR3 is TGTGCCAGCAGTGAGGAGCCCAATCAGCCCCAGCATTTT.

This clonotype has a handful of counts. This chain joins TRBV2 and TRBJ2-6, with D possibly being TRBD1 (6 bases). The germline V gene has CDR1 SNHLY and CDR2 FYNNEI. CDR3 length equals 15 residues. V was clipped by 6 bases and J by 2 bases, with 11 bases between them. DNA for the CDR3: TGTGCCAGCAGAGCAGGGGCCCCTGGGGCCAACGTCCTGACTTTC. Residues: CASRAGAPGANVLTF.

The chain is built from TRBV6-5 and TRBJ2-5; 7 positions agree with TRBD1. The CDR3 runs 16 residues. V lost 2 bases, J lost 1 base, and 7 bases stayed unmatched. Germline lookup yields CDR1 MNHEY and CDR2 SVGAGI. The CDR3 sequence: CASSYGDRVGQETQYF. For the CDR3, the DNA is TGTGCCAGCAGTTACGGGGACAGAGTCGGCCAAGAGACCCAGTACTTC.

With regard to this clonotype: The germline gene is not matched at one end of the junction; a read error may be the cause. This chain connects TRBV6-2 or TRBV6-3 to TRBJ2-7, with D hard to call. The tail of the sequence fits TRBJ2-5 better, so the J call may be wrong. This CDR3 region has 13 residues. The germline V gene encodes CDR1 MNHEY and CDR2 SVGEGT. The CDR3 DNA reads as TGTGCCTGCAGTTACTACCACAGAGAGACCCAGTACTTC. It specifies CACSYYHRETQYF.

The chain joins TRBV5-1 to TRBJ1-1; D is unclear. The CDR3 length is 14 residues. V shed 0 bases and J shed 6 bases, with 12 bases lying between them. Germline CDR1 and CDR2: SGHRS and YFSETQ. The CDR3 is CASSLDSTSAEAFF. The CDR3 region has the DNA TGCGCCAGCAGCTTGGACTCTACAAGTGCTGAAGCTTTCTTT.

In this sample, this clonotype turned up a few times. The V call is TRBV6-2 or TRBV6-3, the J call TRBJ2-4, with D perhaps TRBD1 (6 bases). Matching the DNA end better, TRBJ2-5 makes the J call doubtful. CDR1 is MNHEY and CDR2 is SVGEGT in the germline V gene. CDR3 length equals 14 residues. The CDR3 coding sequence is TGTGCCAGCACCCCGTGGGGGCGAGAGGAGACCCAGTACTTC. Its translation: CASTPWGREETQYF.

V gene TRBV30 combines with J gene TRBJ2-6; D is undetermined. Trimming shortened V by 7 bases and J by 8 bases, and 18 bases separated the two germline ends. The V gene's germline CDR1 is GTSNPN and CDR2 SVGIG (reference sequence). The CDR3 sequence is 14 residues long. The CDR3 protein is CASSAVVGTNVLTF. The CDR3 DNA reads TGTGCCTCATCCGCGGTAGTGGGGACCAACGTCCTGACTTTC.

The chain employs TRBV11-3 and TRBJ2-4; 10 nucleotides match TRBD2. This CDR3 region has 16 residues. Trimming at V came to 4 bases and at J to 6 bases, leaving 9 bases not matched to a gene. Germline values: CDR1 SGHNT, CDR2 YENEEA. The CDR3, as DNA: TGTGCCAGCAGCTCTGGACTAGCGGAGTTCCTAAACATTCAGTACTTC. Translated, it gives CASSSGLAEFLNIQYF.

The gene calls are TRBV7-9 and TRBJ2-2; D might be TRBD1 or TRBD2, each matching 7 bases. The CDR3 is 15 amino acids. The V and J ends lost 5 bases and 4 bases respectively, with 14 bases between them. CDR1 and CDR2 from the germline V gene are SEHNR and FQNEAQ (reference sequence). DNA for the CDR3: TGTGCCAGCAGCCAGGGGGGGGTGAGCACCGGGGAGCTGTTTTTT. Translation gives CASSQGGVSTGELFF.

The V gene is TRBV7-2, the J gene TRBJ2-1; 7 nucleotides align to TRBD1. The DNA end is a closer match to TRBJ2-7, so the J assignment may be wrong. Germline CDR1 SGHTA, CDR2 FQGNSA. CDR3 length equals 18 residues. CDR3 nucleotides: TGTGCCAGCAGCCGCTCCGTCTCGACAGGGTTATACTACAATGAGCAGTACTTC. It codes for CASSRSVSTGLYYNEQYF.